This T cell receptor (beta chain) was captured in a study of cytomegalovirus exposure and HLA in healthy donors. The PCR made use of 60 Vbeta and 13 Jbeta primers. This table comes from immunoSEQ multiplex PCR, and its TCRdb copy is limited to in-frame clones, with some not included. The ten top clones account for about an eighth, within a sample of about 77,000 clones. Germline CDR1 and CDR2: KGHSH and LQKENI. The junction had 15 bases not matched to a gene; V was cut back by 6 bases and J by 8 bases. The CDR3 sequence is 15 residues long. This sequence was found in a man between 45 and 60 years old in good health and CMV-seropositive. Sequencing was carried out using PBMCs. The chain couples TRBV18 to TRBJ1-1; 7 bases match TRBD1. For the CDR3, the DNA is TGTGCCAGCTCTGCACCTAATACCGGGACAGCCGAAGCTTTCTTT. It codes for CASSAPNTGTAEAFF.